The 26 T cell receptor beta chains below were found in one sample sequenced in a study of CXCR3-negative and CXCR3-positive naive CD8 T cells. TRB cDNA libraries were made by UMI-labeled 5' RACE. Each CDR3 protein gets one entry in TCRdb, which reprocessed the 5' RACE reads and gives no DNA. The table for this sample gives about 62,000 distinct CDR3 sequences. What was sequenced was naive CXCR3- CD8+ T cells from blood. Regarding subset: CD45RO-CCR7+CD27+CD95- naive CD8+ T cells lacking CXCR3 (TNR3-). Source of these receptors: a human donor in good health. Some clones in this sample may be carry-over from other donors' samples.

The chain carries TRBV29-1 and TRBJ2-7; the D gene TCRdb calls, TRBD1, cannot be checked with no DNA. This CDR3 has 13 amino acids. Looked up from germline, CDR1 is SQVTM and CDR2 is ANQGSEA. The CDR3 here is CSAGTDLSYEQYF.

J is TRBJ2-5 and V is TRBV12-3 or TRBV12-4; TCRdb gives TRBD1 as the D gene, but with no DNA this cannot be confirmed. This CDR3 contains 15 residues. The CDR3 sequence: CASRPRGAGNGTQYF.

CDR3: CASSLPTDLEDTEAFF. The V and J genes are TRBV5-6 and TRBJ1-1. Germline V gives CDR1 SGHDT, CDR2 YYEEEE. The CDR3 covers 16 residues.

The J gene is TRBJ1-6, the V gene TRBV12-3 or TRBV12-4. The CDR3 spans 14 residues. The CDR3 loop reads CASSFRLHNSPLHF.

The chain uses TRBV5-1 and TRBJ2-7; the TRBD2 assignment by TCRdb is unverifiable without DNA. Germline assignment: CDR1 SGHRS and CDR2 YFSETQ. The CDR3 length is 16 residues. CDR3 amino acids: CASCLGDSRDVYEQYF.

CDR3 residues: CASSQDLGVVGTEAFF. The chain uses TRBV14 and TRBJ1-1. Germline loops: CDR1 SGHDN, CDR2 FVKESK. The CDR3 extends over 16 amino acids.

This chain connects TRBV20-1 to TRBJ2-7; the D call from TCRdb, TRBD2, cannot be confirmed without DNA. This CDR3 is 16 amino acids long. Germline V lookup: CDR1 DFQATT, CDR2 SNEGSKA (reference sequence). The CDR3 region is CSARSNQGLAGVEQYF.

The rearrangement uses TRBV20-1 and TRBJ2-1; the TRBD2 assignment by TCRdb is unverifiable without DNA. CDR1 and CDR2 (germline): DFQATT, SNEGSKA (reference sequence). This CDR3 contains 16 residues. The CDR3 is CSARDRAGGTYNEQFF.

The rearrangement links TRBV29-1 to TRBJ2-5; as DNA is missing, the TRBD2 call by TCRdb cannot be tested. Germline V lookup: CDR1 SQVTM, CDR2 ANQGSEA. This CDR3 is 13 amino acids long. CDR3 region: CSVETSGQETQYF.

This chain joins TRBV12-3 or TRBV12-4 and TRBJ2-7; the D call of TRBD1 rests on TCRdb alone, since no DNA is present to check it. CDR3 size: 16 residues. CDR3 residues: CASSSPPSRDANEQYF.

This rearrangement joins TRBV12-3 or TRBV12-4 to TRBJ2-1; TCRdb gives TRBD2 as the D gene, but with no DNA this cannot be confirmed. The CDR3 consists of 14 residues. CDR3: CATSEGGGINEQFF.

The CDR3 sequence: CASSPDNQPQHF. V usage is TRBV7-9 and J usage is TRBJ1-5. This CDR3 has 12 residues. The germline CDR1 and CDR2 sequences are SEHNR and FQNEAQ (reference sequence).

This chain joins TRBV29-1 and TRBJ2-7; the TCRdb call, TRBD1, lacks DNA for checking. Germline assignment: CDR1 SQVTM and CDR2 ANQGSEA. The CDR3 extends over 12 amino acids. The CDR3 spells CSVEVGGYEQYF.

The chain carries TRBV12-5 and TRBJ2-7; TCRdb designates TRBD1, a call that cannot be tested without DNA. Germline V lookup: CDR1 LGHNT, CDR2 FRNRAP. This CDR3 is 15 amino acids long. CDR3 in amino acids: CASAPGMGGDYEQYF.

V gene TRBV7-9 combines with J gene TRBJ2-1; the D gene TCRdb calls, TRBD2, cannot be checked with no DNA. Germline V gene data show CDR1 as SEHNR and CDR2 as FQNEAQ (reference sequence). The CDR3 has 16 residues. Here the CDR3 reads CASSPREGDPYNEQFF. Based on the CDR3 plus reference TRBV7-9 and TRBJ2-1, the full variable domain is DTGVSQNPRHKITKRGQNVTFRCDPISEHNRLYWYRQTLGQGPEFLTYFQNEAQLEKSRLLSDRFSAERPKGSFSTLEIQRTEQGDSAMYLCASSPREGDPYNEQFFGPGTRLTVL.

This rearrangement joins TRBV7-2 to TRBJ1-4. The CDR3 is 14 residues long. Germline values: CDR1 SGHTA, CDR2 FQGNSA. The CDR3 loop is CASSLADSSGWLFF.

V is TRBV5-1 and J is TRBJ2-2; there is no DNA to check the TCRdb D call of TRBD1. This CDR3 has 16 residues. Germline V lookup: CDR1 SGHRS, CDR2 YFSETQ. Here the CDR3 reads CASSSGQGEYTGELFF.

CDR3: CASSQGLAGAITGELFF. The chain links TRBV7-2 to TRBJ2-2; TCRdb designates TRBD2, a call that cannot be tested without DNA. Germline CDR1 SGHTA, CDR2 FQGNSA. CDR3 length equals 17 residues.

The chain recombines TRBV5-1 with TRBJ2-7; TCRdb's D gene call, TRBD1, goes unchecked for lack of DNA. The germline CDR1 and CDR2 sequences are SGHRS and YFSETQ. CDR3 size: 15 residues. The CDR3 region is CASSFRTGGFYEQYF.

This chain joins TRBV27 and TRBJ1-1. This CDR3 comprises 13 residues. Per germline, CDR1 MNHEY and CDR2 SMNVEV (reference sequence). CDR3 in amino acids: CASTSHPNTEAFF.

The chain has TRBV29-1 and TRBJ2-7; the D call of TRBD1 rests on TCRdb alone, since no DNA is present to check it. CDR3 length: 15 residues. CDR1 and CDR2 (germline): SQVTM, ANQGSEA. The CDR3 is CSVAAGQFPHYEQYF.

The J gene is TRBJ2-5, the V gene TRBV5-5; the TCRdb call, TRBD1, lacks DNA for checking. CDR3 length equals 16 residues. Germline assignment: CDR1 SGHKS and CDR2 YYEKEE (reference sequence). The CDR3 loop reads CASSYWAGVLQETQYF.

This sequence joins TRBV20-1 and TRBJ2-1; TCRdb names TRBD1, which stays unverified in the absence of DNA. CDR3 size: 15 residues. Germline-derived CDR1 and CDR2 are DFQATT and SNEGSKA (reference sequence). CDR3 loop: CSAPPSEFSYNEQFF.

The rearrangement joins TRBV20-1 to TRBJ2-7; as DNA is missing, the TRBD1 call by TCRdb cannot be tested. The CDR3 has 13 amino acids. Germline V gene data show CDR1 as DFQATT and CDR2 as SNEGSKA (reference sequence). The chain's CDR3 is CSATKTGSYEQYF.

The chain recombines TRBV13 with TRBJ2-7; TCRdb proposes TRBD1, but this gene call is untestable without DNA. Germline V CDR1 and CDR2: PRHDT, FYEKMQ (reference sequence). The CDR3 contains 15 residues. The CDR3 loop reads CASSLDRAGDYEQYF.

This chain links TRBV4-2 with TRBJ2-3; the TCRdb call, TRBD2, lacks DNA for checking. Germline V gives CDR1 LGHNA, CDR2 YNFKEQ. The CDR3 runs 20 residues. CDR3 in amino acids: CASSPAGGGSGGVSTDTQYF.